A selection of T cell receptor beta chains follows, all from one sample in a study of OX40 agonist ivuxolimab in advanced cancers. Libraries were prepared by immunoSEQ multiplex PCR; TCRdb keeps only in-frame clonotypes and omits some of them. The sample holds fewer than 70,000 clones, around 80% seen once. The sequences come from CD4+ or CD8+ T cells sorted from blood, collected in a trial of the OX40 agonist ivuxolimab. These receptors all come from an adult with an advanced solid tumor such as melanoma, head and neck, liver or kidney cancer. Each CDR3 is given with its conserved first and last residue. Fields, in order: clone size, J gene, D gene, V gene, CDR3 protein, CDR3 DNA. The D gene is left open where the match is weak. Expanded clones get a size class; other rows say once, few or many, or leave the size out.

once	TRBJ1-5	-	TRBV4-2	CASSQDPSSSNQPQHF	TGTGCCAGCAGCCAAGATCCCTCTAGTAGCAATCAGCCCCAGCATTTT
-	TRBJ2-6	-	TRBV5-6	CASSLNGRSGANVLTF	TGTGCCAGCAGCTTGAATGGTCGCTCTGGGGCCAACGTCCTGACTTTC
-	TRBJ1-4	TRBD1	TRBV5-6	CASSLVSRGLDNEKLFF	TGTGCCAGCAGCTTGGTTTCCAGGGGGCTTGATAATGAAAAACTGTTTTTT
-	TRBJ2-7	TRBD1	TRBV6-5	CASSIFAGGKEQYF	TGTGCCAGCAGCATTTTCGCAGGGGGTAAAGAGCAGTACTTC
-	TRBJ1-3	-	TRBV18	CASSPQENTIYF	TGTGCCAGCTCACCCCAAGAAAACACCATATATTTT
-	TRBJ1-2	-	TRBV27	CASSVGPAGGYTF	TGTGCCAGCAGTGTAGGGCCTGCGGGTGGCTACACCTTC
-	TRBJ2-2	TRBD1	TRBV6-9	CASSYATGTGELFF	TGTGCCAGCAGTTACGCGACAGGGACCGGGGAGCTGTTTTTT
-	TRBJ1-6	TRBD1	TRBV2	CASTWDRGFSPLHF	TGTGCCAGCACTTGGGACAGGGGCTTTTCACCCCTCCACTTT
-	TRBJ1-6	-	TRBV30	CAWSGEGVYNSPLHF	TGTGCCTGGAGTGGCGAAGGGGTATATAATTCACCCCTCCACTTT
once	TRBJ1-6	TRBD1	TRBV6-5	CASSSTGGSNSPLHF	TGTGCCAGCAGTTCGACAGGGGGCTCGAATTCACCCCTCCACTTT
-	TRBJ2-1	-	TRBV7-9	CASSLDRLPSYNEQFF	TGTGCCAGCAGCTTAGACAGACTTCCCTCCTACAATGAGCAGTTCTTC
once	TRBJ2-7	-	TRBV6-6	CASSAGGYEQYF	TGTGCCAGCTCGGCTGGAGGCTACGAGCAGTACTTC
-	TRBJ2-5	TRBD2	TRBV4-2	CASSQAASSGGETQYF	TGTGCCAGCAGCCAAGCAGCGTCAAGCGGGGGAGAGACCCAGTACTTC
-	TRBJ1-3	-	TRBV7-8	CASSLYPGQSVGNTIYF	TGTGCCAGCAGCTTATACCCCGGACAGTCGGTGGGAAACACCATATATTTT
once	TRBJ1-5	-	TRBV30	CAWSRGDNQPQHF	TGTGCCTGGAGTCGGGGGGACAATCAGCCCCAGCATTTT
-	TRBJ2-1	-	TRBV14	CASSQEKKGLVPHEQFF	TGTGCCAGCAGCCAAGAAAAAAAGGGGTTGGTCCCACATGAGCAGTTCTTC
-	TRBJ2-7	-	TRBV6-5	CASGSGAGYEQYF	TGTGCCAGCGGATCGGGGGCTGGCTACGAGCAGTACTTC
-	TRBJ1-2	TRBD1	TRBV19	CASSTITRGTGADGYTF	TGTGCCAGTAGTACCATTACCCGGGGGACAGGGGCGGATGGCTACACCTTC
-	TRBJ1-3	-	TRBV7-9	CASANQGTVPGNTIYF	TGTGCCAGCGCAAACCAGGGGACCGTCCCTGGAAACACCATATATTTT
-	TRBJ2-7	-	TRBV19	CASSTGGREQYF	TGTGCCAGTAGTACCGGGGGTCGCGAGCAGTACTTC
-	TRBJ2-3	-	TRBV6-4	CASSATRADTQYF	TGTGCCAGCAGCGCTACCAGAGCAGATACGCAGTATTTT
-	TRBJ2-3	TRBD1	TRBV5-1	CASSLEAAGGPTDTQYF	TGCGCCAGCAGCTTGGAGGCTGCAGGGGGCCCCACAGATACGCAGTATTTT
few	TRBJ2-1	TRBD2	TRBV5-6	CASSTTGLAGVEQFF	TGTGCCAGCAGCACAACGGGACTAGCGGGAGTGGAGCAGTTCTTC
-	TRBJ2-3	-	TRBV30	CAWSIGQASGSDTQYF	TGTGCCTGGAGCATAGGGCAGGCCTCGGGGTCGGATACGCAGTATTTT